The clone carrying this T cell receptor (beta chain) appeared many times. What it binds is not known. The CDR3 consists of 15 residues. Trimming took off 2 bases at V and 3 bases at J, with 16 bases between the two ends. CDR1 is GTSNPN and CDR2 is SVGIG in the germline V gene (reference sequence). The study, taken as a whole, reports: The TCR gene usage of tumor memory CD4+ T cells clustered together with blood and lymph node memory CD4+ cells and with lymph node naive CD4+ cells.

Treg sorting used a CD4+CD25+CD127-/low gate. Constant-region reverse primers amplified full-length variable regions, followed by semi-nested Nested Universal Primer A PCR. Each CDR3 protein gets one entry after TCRdb re-called the 5' RACE reads with MiXCR. The profile shows roughly 30,000 distinct CDR3 sequences, 27% of them singletons. This chain links TRBV30 with TRBJ1-2, with D perhaps matching TRBD1 (5 bases). This TCR derives from a female donor with breast cancer. Sequenced sample: tumor-infiltrating Tregs sorted from the breast tumor. Here the CDR3 DNA reads TGTGCCTGGAGTCCGCTCGGGGGATACGACTATGGCTACACCTTC. Amino acid sequence: CAWSPLGGYDYGYTF.